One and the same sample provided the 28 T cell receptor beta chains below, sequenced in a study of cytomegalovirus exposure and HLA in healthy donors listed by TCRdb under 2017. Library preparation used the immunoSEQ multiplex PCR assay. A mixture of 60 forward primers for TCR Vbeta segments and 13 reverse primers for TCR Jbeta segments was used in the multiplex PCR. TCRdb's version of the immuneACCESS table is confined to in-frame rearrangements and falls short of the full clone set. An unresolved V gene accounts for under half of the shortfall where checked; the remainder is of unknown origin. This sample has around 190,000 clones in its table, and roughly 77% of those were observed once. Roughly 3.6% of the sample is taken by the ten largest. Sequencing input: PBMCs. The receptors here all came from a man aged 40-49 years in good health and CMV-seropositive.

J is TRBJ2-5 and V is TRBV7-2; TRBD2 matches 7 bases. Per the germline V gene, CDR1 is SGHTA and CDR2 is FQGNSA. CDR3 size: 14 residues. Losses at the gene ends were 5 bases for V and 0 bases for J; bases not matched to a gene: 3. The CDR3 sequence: CASSLRGDQETQYF. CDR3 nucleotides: TGTGCCAGCAGCCTCCGGGGGGACCAAGAGACCCAGTACTTC.

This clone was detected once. The CDR3 region has the DNA TGCGCCAGCAGCCCCCCACTCGCGGGAGGTGAGACCCAGTACTTC. It codes for CASSPPLAGGETQYF. The genes are TRBV5-1 and TRBJ2-5, with 8 bases that match TRBD2. V gave up 4 bases and J gave up 5 bases; unmatched junction bases: 10. Germline V gene data show CDR1 as SGHRS and CDR2 as YFSETQ. CDR3 length: 15 amino acids.

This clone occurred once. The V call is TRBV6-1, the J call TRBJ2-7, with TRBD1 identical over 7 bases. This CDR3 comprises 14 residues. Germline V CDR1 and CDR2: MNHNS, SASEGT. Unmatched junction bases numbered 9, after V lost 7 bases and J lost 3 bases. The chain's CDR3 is CASNRFDRDYEQYF. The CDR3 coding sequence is TGTGCCAGCAACCGCTTCGACAGGGACTACGAGCAGTACTTC.

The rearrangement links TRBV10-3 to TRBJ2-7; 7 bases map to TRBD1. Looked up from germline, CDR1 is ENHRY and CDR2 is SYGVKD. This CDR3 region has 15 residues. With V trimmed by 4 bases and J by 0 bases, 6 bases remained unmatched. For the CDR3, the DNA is TGTGCCATCAGTGGCGACAGGGACCCCTCCTACGAGCAGTACTTC. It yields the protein CAISGDRDPSYEQYF.

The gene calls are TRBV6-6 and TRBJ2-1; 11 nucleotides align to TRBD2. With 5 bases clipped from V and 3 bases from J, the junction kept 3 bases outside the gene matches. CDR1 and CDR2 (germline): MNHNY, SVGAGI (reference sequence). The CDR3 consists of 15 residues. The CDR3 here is CASSPLAGGYNEQFF. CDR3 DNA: TGTGCCAGCAGTCCCCTAGCGGGGGGCTACAATGAGCAGTTCTTC.

The CDR3 DNA follows: TGTGCCAGCAGCCTAGGGACCCGGGCCTGGGAGGCCCAGTACTTC. Protein: CASSLGTRAWEAQYF. The gene calls are TRBV7-8 and TRBJ2-5; tentatively, D is TRBD2 (6 bases). Trimming removed 5 bases at V and 9 bases at J, with 22 bases between. This CDR3 is built from 15 residues. The germline CDR1 and CDR2 sequences are SGHVS and FQNEAQ.

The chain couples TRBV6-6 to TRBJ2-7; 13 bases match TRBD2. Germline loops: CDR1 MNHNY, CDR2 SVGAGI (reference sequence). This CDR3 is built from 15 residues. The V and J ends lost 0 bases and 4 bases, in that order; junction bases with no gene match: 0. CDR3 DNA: TGTGCCAGCAGTTACTCGACTAGCGGGAGGTACGAGCAGTACTTC. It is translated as CASSYSTSGRYEQYF.

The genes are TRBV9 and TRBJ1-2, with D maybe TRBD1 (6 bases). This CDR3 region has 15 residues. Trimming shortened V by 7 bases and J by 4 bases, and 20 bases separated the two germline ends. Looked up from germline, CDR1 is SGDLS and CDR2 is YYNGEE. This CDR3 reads CASGEDSQGFYGYTF. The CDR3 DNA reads TGTGCCAGCGGGGAAGACTCTCAGGGGTTCTATGGCTACACCTTC.

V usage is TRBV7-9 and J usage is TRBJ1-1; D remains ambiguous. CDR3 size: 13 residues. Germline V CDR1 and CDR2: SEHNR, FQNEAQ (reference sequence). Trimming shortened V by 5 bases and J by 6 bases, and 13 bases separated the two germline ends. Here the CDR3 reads CASSQVEEPEAFF. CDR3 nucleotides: TGTGCCAGCAGCCAAGTGGAGGAGCCTGAAGCTTTCTTT.

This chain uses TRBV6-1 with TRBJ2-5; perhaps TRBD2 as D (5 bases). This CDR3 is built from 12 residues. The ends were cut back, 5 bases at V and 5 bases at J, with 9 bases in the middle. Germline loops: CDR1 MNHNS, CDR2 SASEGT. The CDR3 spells CASSPGGETQYF. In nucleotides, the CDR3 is TGTGCCAGCAGTCCCGGCGGGGAGACCCAGTACTTC.

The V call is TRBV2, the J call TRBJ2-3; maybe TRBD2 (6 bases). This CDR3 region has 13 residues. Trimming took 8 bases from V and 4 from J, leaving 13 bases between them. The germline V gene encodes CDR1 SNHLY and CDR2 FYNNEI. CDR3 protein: CASGGGTSDTQYF. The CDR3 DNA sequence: TGTGCCAGCGGCGGTGGGACTTCAGATACGCAGTATTTT. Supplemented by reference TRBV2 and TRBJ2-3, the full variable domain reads EPEVTQTPSHQVTQMGQEVILRCVPISNHLYFYWYRQILGQKVEFLVSFYNNEISEKSEIFDDQFSVERPDGSNFTLKIRSTKLEDSAMYFCASGGGTSDTQYFGPGTRLTVL.

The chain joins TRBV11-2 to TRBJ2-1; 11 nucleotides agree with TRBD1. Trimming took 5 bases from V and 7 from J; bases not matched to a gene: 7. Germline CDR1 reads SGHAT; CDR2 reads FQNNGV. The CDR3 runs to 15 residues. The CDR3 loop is CASSPDRGLWNEQFF. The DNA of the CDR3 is TGTGCCAGCAGCCCGGACAGGGGGCTTTGGAATGAGCAGTTCTTC. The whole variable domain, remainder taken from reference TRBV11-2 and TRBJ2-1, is EAGVAQSPRYKIIEKRQSVAFWCNPISGHATLYWYQQILGQGPKLLIQFQNNGVVDDSQLPKDRFSAERLKGVDSTLKIQPAKLEDSAVYLCASSPDRGLWNEQFFGPGTRLTVL.

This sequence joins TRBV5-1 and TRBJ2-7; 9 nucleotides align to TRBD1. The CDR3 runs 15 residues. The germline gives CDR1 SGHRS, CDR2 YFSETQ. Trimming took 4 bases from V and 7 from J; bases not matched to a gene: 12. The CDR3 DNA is TGCGCCAGCAGCACTGGCGGGACAGGGCTAGGGGAGCAGTACTTC. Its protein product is CASSTGGTGLGEQYF.

CDR3 residues: CAISEEFGGADTQYF. In DNA, the CDR3 is TGTGCCATCAGTGAAGAGTTCGGCGGGGCAGATACGCAGTATTTT. The chain links TRBV10-3 to TRBJ2-3; D is possibly TRBD2 (6 bases). The CDR3 covers 15 residues. Germline CDR1 and CDR2: ENHRY and SYGVKD. Trimming cost V 3 bases and J 4 bases, with 14 bases left between them.

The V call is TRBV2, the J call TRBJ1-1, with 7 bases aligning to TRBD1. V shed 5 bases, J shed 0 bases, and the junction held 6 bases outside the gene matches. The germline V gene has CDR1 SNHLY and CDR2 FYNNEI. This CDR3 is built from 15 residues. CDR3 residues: CASSWDRDLNTEAFF. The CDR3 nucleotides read TGTGCCAGCAGTTGGGACAGAGATTTGAACACTGAAGCTTTCTTT.

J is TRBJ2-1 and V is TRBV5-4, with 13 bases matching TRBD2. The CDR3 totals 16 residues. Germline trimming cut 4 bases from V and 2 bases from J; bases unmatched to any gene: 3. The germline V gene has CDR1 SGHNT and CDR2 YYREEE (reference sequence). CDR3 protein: CASSRGTSGAYNEQFF. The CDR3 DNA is TGTGCCAGCAGCCGGGGGACTAGCGGGGCCTACAATGAGCAGTTCTTC.

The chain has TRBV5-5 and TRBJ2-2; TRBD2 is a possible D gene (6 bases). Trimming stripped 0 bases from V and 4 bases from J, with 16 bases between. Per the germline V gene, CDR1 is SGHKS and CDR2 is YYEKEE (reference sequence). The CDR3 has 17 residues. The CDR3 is CASSLAGEAVGTGELFF. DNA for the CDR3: TGTGCCAGCAGCTTGGCCGGGGAGGCGGTCGGCACCGGGGAGCTGTTTTTT.

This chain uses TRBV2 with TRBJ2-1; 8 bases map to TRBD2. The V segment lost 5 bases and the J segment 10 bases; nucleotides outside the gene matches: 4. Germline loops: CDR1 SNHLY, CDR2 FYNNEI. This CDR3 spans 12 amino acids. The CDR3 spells CASSPLAEEQFF. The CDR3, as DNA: TGTGCCAGCAGTCCACTAGCGGAGGAGCAGTTCTTC.

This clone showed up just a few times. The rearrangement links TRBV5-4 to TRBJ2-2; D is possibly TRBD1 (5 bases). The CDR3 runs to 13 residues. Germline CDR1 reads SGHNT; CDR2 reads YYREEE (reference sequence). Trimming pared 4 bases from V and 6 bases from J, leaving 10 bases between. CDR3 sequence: CASSPRVPGELFF. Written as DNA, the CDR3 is TGTGCCAGCAGCCCCAGGGTTCCCGGGGAGCTGTTTTTT. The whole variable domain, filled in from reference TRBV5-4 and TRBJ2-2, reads ETGVTQSPTHLIKTRGQQVTLRCSSQSGHNTVSWYQQALGQGPQFIFQYYREEENGRGNFPPRFSGLQFPNYSSELNVNALELDDSALYLCASSPRVPGELFFGEGSRLTVL.

CDR3 protein: CASSLIEEETQYF. CDR3 in DNA: TGTGCCAGCAGCTTGATAGAGGAGGAGACCCAGTACTTC. This chain connects TRBV5-5 to TRBJ2-5; D not certain. V was pared by 1 base and J by 5 bases, with 9 bases between. Germline CDR1 and CDR2: SGHKS and YYEKEE (reference sequence). The CDR3 runs 13 residues.

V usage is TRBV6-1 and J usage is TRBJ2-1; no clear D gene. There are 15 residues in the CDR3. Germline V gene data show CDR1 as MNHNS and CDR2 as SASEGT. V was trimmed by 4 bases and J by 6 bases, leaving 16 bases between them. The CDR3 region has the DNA TGTGCCAGCAGTGTTGTAGTAGCCCCCTTCAATGAGCAGTTCTTC. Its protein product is CASSVVVAPFNEQFF.

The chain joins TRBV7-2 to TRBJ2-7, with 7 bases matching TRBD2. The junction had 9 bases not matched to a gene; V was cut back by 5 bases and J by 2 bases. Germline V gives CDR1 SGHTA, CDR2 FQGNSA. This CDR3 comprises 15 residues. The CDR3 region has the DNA TGTGCCAGCAGCCCGGGAGCGGGGCCAACCTACGAGCAGTACTTC. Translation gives CASSPGAGPTYEQYF.

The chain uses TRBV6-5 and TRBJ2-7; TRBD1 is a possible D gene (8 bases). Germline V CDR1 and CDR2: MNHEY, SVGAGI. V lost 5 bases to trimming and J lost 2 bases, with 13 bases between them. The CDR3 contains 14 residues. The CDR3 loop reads CASSPQGGTYEQYF. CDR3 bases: TGTGCCAGCAGTCCACAGGGGGGGACCTACGAGCAGTACTTC.

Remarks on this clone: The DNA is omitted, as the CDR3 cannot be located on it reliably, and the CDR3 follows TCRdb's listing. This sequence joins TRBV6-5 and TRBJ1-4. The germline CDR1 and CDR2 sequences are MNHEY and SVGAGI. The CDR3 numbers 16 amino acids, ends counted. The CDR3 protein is CASSYFGAGGNEKLFF.

In DNA form, the CDR3 reads TGTGCCAGCAGCCGGGACAGGGGCGAAGAGCAGTACTTC. It is translated as CASSRDRGEEQYF. V gene TRBV9 combines with J gene TRBJ2-7; 10 bases line up with TRBD1. Trimming at V came to 4 bases and at J to 7 bases, leaving 5 bases not matched to a gene. CDR3 size: 13 residues. Germline CDR1 and CDR2: SGDLS and YYNGEE. Full variable domain (rest looked up from reference TRBV9 and TRBJ2-7): DSGVTQTPKHLITATGQRVTLRCSPRSGDLSVYWYQQSLDQGLQFLIQYYNGEERAKGNILERFSAQQFPDLHSELNLSSLELGDSALYFCASSRDRGEEQYFGPGTRLTVT.

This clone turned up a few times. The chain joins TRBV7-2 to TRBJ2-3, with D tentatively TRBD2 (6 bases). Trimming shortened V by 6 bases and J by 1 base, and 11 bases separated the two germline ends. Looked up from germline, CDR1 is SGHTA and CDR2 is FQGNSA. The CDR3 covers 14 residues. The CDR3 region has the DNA TGTGCCAGCAGTAAAGCGGGTCGCACAGATACGCAGTATTTT. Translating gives CASSKAGRTDTQYF.

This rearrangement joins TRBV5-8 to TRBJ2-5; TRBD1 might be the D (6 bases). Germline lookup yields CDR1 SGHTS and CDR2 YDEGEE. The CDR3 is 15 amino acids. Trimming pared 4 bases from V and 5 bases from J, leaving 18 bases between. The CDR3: CASSPRPGVLETQYF. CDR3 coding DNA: TGTGCCAGCAGCCCCCGGCCAGGGGTCCTTGAGACCCAGTACTTC.

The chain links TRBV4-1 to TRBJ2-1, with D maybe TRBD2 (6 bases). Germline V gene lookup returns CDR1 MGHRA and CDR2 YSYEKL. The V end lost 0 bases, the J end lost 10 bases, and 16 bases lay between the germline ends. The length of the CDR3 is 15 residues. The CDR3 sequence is CASSQDRVSGREQFF. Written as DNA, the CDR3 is TGCGCCAGCAGCCAAGATAGGGTTAGCGGAAGAGAGCAGTTCTTC.